This entry describes one T cell receptor beta chain. Its cognate antigen is unknown. TCRdb reprocessed the 5' RACE reads with MiXCR, giving one entry per CDR3 protein. The sample consists of about 310,000 distinct CDR3 sequences, just under 20% of them appearing once. The sample is drawn from a study of T-cell memory formation after mild COVID-19. Study details: The study found TCR clusters largely donor specific.

V was pared by 4 bases and J by 0 bases, with 13 bases between. CDR1 SGHTA and CDR2 FQGNSA come from the germline V gene. The CDR3 totals 16 residues. Whole-study results and caveats: Contracting clones localized mainly to CM and EM when CD4+ and mainly to EMRA when CD8+. Still unconfirmed is whether the second-wave clones peaking on day 37 recognized SARS-CoV-2.

The chain has TRBV7-2 and TRBJ2-1; D call uncertain. This clonotype was obtained from a man aged 18 to 30 who had mild COVID-19 (a few samples of this study predate the infection). Cell type and time point are not known. Sequencing used PBMCs or a T cell subset sorted from them (not recorded which). CDR3 in DNA: TGTGCCAGCAGCTCCTCCGACCGGGCCTCCTACAATGAGCAGTTCTTC. Translating it yields CASSSSDRASYNEQFF.